The TCR beta chain under discussion was sequenced for a study of blood T cell repertoires in COVID-19. On the study more broadly: From T cells, B-cell-depleted T cells, or PBMCs came the material, which was cDNA or gDNA.

The repertoire was sequenced with immunoSEQ multiplex PCR; TCRdb's copy has only in-frame clones and lacks some. The sample carries about 430,000 clones, roughly 90% recorded once. The TCR originated in a woman aged 30 to 39 with acute COVID-19. The sample comprised PBMCs or T cells enriched from blood (not recorded which).

The CDR3 loop is CASRRDISGELFF. CDR3 coding DNA: TGTGCCAGCAGACGGGACATTTCCGGGGAGCTGTTTTTT. J is TRBJ2-2 and V is TRBV7-2; D is possibly TRBD1 (6 bases). The CDR3 sequence is 13 residues long. Between the trimmed V and J ends, which lost 6 bases and 6 bases, there was a span of 11 bases. CDR1 and CDR2 (germline): SGHTA, FQGNSA.